These 13 T cell receptor beta chains came from one sample sequenced in a study of cytomegalovirus exposure and HLA in healthy donors. Assay used: immunoSEQ multiplex PCR; TCRdb lists only in-frame clones, some missing. Among about 74,000 clones listed, roughly 94% were seen once. The sample consisted of PBMCs. The receptors shown here come from a woman younger than 35 in good health and CMV-seropositive.

V usage is TRBV4-3 and J usage is TRBJ2-2; possibly TRBD1 for D (6 bases). V lost 0 bases, J lost 1 base, and 15 bases lay in between. This CDR3 region has 18 residues. The germline CDR1 and CDR2 sequences are LGHNA and YSLEER. The CDR3 DNA reads as TGCGCCAGCAGCCAAGATGTGGCCGGGACACTGAACACCGGGGAGCTGTTTTTT. This translates into CASSQDVAGTLNTGELFF.

This chain links TRBV6-5 with TRBJ2-7; possibly TRBD2 for D (5 bases). The CDR3 has 14 amino acids. Germline assignment: CDR1 MNHEY and CDR2 SVGAGI. Trimming pared 6 bases from V and 4 bases from J, leaving 16 bases between. CDR3 in DNA: TGTGCCAGCAGGACCCTAGAGGGCTCTTACGAGCAGTACTTC. This codes for CASRTLEGSYEQYF.

V is TRBV4-1 and J is TRBJ2-1, with TRBD2 identical over 8 bases. Germline V gives CDR1 MGHRA, CDR2 YSYEKL. Losses at the gene ends were 0 bases for V and 4 bases for J; bases not matched to a gene: 2. The CDR3 covers 15 residues. The CDR3 DNA reads as TGCGCCAGCAGCCAAGAGGGACTAGGGTACAATGAGCAGTTCTTC. Residues: CASSQEGLGYNEQFF.

V gene TRBV7-8 combines with J gene TRBJ1-4; D is possibly TRBD1 (5 bases). Between the trimmed V and J ends, which lost 3 bases and 8 bases, there was a span of 13 bases. The CDR3 sequence is 14 residues long. Germline loops: CDR1 SGHVS, CDR2 FQNEAQ. In DNA, the CDR3 is TGTGCCAGCAGCTTTGAACCCGGGGGGGAAAAACTGTTTTTT. This sequence encodes CASSFEPGGEKLFF.

The V gene is TRBV19, the J gene TRBJ1-4; D may be TRBD1 (6 bases). The ends were cut back, 7 bases at V and 6 bases at J, with 12 bases in the middle. The CDR3 is made up of 13 amino acids. Germline V gene data show CDR1 as LNHDA and CDR2 as SQIVND (reference sequence). CDR3 bases: TGTGCCAGTAATGAACAGGGTGATGAAAAACTGTTTTTT. Amino acid sequence: CASNEQGDEKLFF. Complete variable domain (other parts from reference TRBV19 and TRBJ1-4): DGGITQSPKYLFRKEGQNVTLSCEQNLNHDAMYWYRQDPGQGLRLIYYSQIVNDFQKGDIAEGYSVSREKKESFPLTVTSAQKNPTAFYLCASNEQGDEKLFFGSGTQLSVL.

The chain combines TRBV4-1 with TRBJ1-3, with TRBD1 matching 10 bases. The CDR3 consists of 12 residues. Germline V lookup: CDR1 MGHRA, CDR2 YSYEKL. Losses at the gene ends were 4 bases for V and 9 bases for J; bases not matched to a gene: 0. CDR3 nucleotide sequence: TGCGCCAGCAGCCGACAGGGGGCCACCATATATTTT. It encodes CASSRQGATIYF.

This chain uses TRBV18 with TRBJ2-1, with D unclear. Germline V gives CDR1 KGHSH, CDR2 LQKENI. V was shortened by 3 bases and J by 11 bases, with 11 bases between the two germline ends. The CDR3 has 12 residues. The CDR3 DNA reads TGTGCCAGCTCACCTTTGGGCTCACAGCAGTTCTTC. The encoded protein is CASSPLGSQQFF.

This chain joins TRBV23-1 and TRBJ1-5, with D possibly being TRBD1 (5 bases). TRBV23-1 is placed among ORFs of uncertain function. This CDR3 contains 14 residues. Trimming cost V 8 bases and J 7 bases, with 18 bases left between them. The CDR3 reads CASPLPGYGQPQHF. The DNA for the CDR3 is TGCGCCAGCCCCCTGCCAGGGTATGGCCAGCCCCAGCATTTT.

The J gene is TRBJ1-6, the V gene TRBV15, with D tentatively TRBD1 (6 bases). CDR1 is LNHNV, CDR2 YYDKDF, per germline (reference sequence). The CDR3 consists of 15 residues. Trimming cost V 5 bases and J 7 bases, with 15 bases left between them. The CDR3 spells CATSGRDTMNSPLHF. The DNA of the CDR3 is TGTGCCACCAGCGGACGGGACACGATGAATTCACCCCTCCACTTT.

The rearrangement uses TRBV27 and TRBJ1-2; TRBD1 agrees at 9 bases. Germline assignment: CDR1 MNHEY and CDR2 SMNVEV (reference sequence). V was clipped by 4 bases and J by 7 bases; unmatched bases: 4. The CDR3 extends over 13 amino acids. The DNA of the CDR3 is TGTGCCAGCAGTTCGGGACAGGGTGGTGGCTACACCTTC. Translation gives CASSSGQGGGYTF.

This clone is a singleton in its sample. The chain recombines TRBV5-1 with TRBJ2-5, with 7 bases identical to TRBD2. The CDR3 totals 15 residues. J lost 2 bases, V lost 3 bases, and 7 bases had no gene match. In germline, CDR1 is SGHRS, CDR2 YFSETQ. CDR3 sequence: CASSSGGWGQETQYF. The CDR3 coding sequence is TGCGCCAGCAGCTCGGGAGGATGGGGTCAAGAGACCCAGTACTTC.

The chain combines TRBV6-1 with TRBJ2-5, with D possibly being TRBD2 (5 bases). With 6 bases removed from V and 5 bases from J, the gap between germline ends came to 13 bases. Germline lookup yields CDR1 MNHNS and CDR2 SASEGT. This CDR3 spans 13 amino acids. CDR3 amino acids: CASRVVRGETQYF. CDR3 in DNA: TGTGCCAGCAGGGTAGTTCGAGGGGAGACCCAGTACTTC.

This sequence joins TRBV7-9 and TRBJ1-2; 10 bases are shared with TRBD1. The length of the CDR3 is 13 residues. V trimming: 5 bases; J trimming: 6 bases; junction bases outside the gene matches: 3. Germline V CDR1 and CDR2: SEHNR, FQNEAQ (reference sequence). The CDR3 is CASSHGTGDGYTF. DNA of the CDR3: TGTGCCAGCAGCCATGGGACAGGGGATGGCTACACCTTC. The full variable domain, with the rest looked up from reference TRBV7-9 and TRBJ1-2, is DTGVSQNPRHKITKRGQNVTFRCDPISEHNRLYWYRQTLGQGPEFLTYFQNEAQLEKSRLLSDRFSAERPKGSFSTLEIQRTEQGDSAMYLCASSHGTGDGYTFGSGTRLTVV.